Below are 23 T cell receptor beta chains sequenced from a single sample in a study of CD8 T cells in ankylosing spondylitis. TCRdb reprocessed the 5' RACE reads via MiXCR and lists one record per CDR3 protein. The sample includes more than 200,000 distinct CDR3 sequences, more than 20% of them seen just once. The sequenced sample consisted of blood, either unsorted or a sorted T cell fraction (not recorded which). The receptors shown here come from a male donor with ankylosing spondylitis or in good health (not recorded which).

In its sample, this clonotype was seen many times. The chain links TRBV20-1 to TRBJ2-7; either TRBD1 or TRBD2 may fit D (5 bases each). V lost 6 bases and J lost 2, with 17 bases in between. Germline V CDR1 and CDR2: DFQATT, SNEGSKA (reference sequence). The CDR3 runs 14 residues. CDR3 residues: CSAVPGAPTYEQYF. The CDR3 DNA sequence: TGCAGTGCCGTCCCCGGGGCACCTACCTACGAGCAGTACTTC.

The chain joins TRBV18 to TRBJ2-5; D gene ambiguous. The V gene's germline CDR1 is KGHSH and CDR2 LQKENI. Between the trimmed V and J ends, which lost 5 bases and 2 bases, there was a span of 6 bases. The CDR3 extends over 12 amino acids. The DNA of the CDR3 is TGTGCCAGCTCATCGGAACAAGAGACCCAGTACTTC. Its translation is CASSSEQETQYF.

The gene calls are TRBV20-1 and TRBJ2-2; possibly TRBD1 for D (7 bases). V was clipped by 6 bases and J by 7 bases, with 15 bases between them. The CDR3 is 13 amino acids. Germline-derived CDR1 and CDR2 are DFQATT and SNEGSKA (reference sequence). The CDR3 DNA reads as TGCAGTGCATCCCCAGGGGGAGGCGGGGAGCTGTTTTTT. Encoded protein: CSASPGGGGELFF.

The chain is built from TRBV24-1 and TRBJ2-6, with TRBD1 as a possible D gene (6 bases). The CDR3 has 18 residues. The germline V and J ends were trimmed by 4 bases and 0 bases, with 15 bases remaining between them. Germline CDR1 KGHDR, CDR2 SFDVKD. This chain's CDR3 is CATSDPTGTDSGANVLTF. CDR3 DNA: TGTGCCACCAGTGACCCGACAGGTACTGACTCTGGGGCCAACGTCCTGACTTTC.

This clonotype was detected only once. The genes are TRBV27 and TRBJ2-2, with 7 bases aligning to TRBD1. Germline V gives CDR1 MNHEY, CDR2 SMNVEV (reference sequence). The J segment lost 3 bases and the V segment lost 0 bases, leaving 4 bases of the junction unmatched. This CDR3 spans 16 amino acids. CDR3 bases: TGTGCCAGCAGTTTATCGATAGGGGGCCACACCGGGGAGCTGTTTTTT. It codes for CASSLSIGGHTGELFF.

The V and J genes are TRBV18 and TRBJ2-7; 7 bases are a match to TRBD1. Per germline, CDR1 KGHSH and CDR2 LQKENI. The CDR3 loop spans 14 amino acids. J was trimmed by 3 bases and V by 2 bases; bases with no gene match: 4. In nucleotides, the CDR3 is TGTGCCAGCTCACCAGAGACAGGGTTCTACGAGCAGTACTTC. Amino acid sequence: CASSPETGFYEQYF.

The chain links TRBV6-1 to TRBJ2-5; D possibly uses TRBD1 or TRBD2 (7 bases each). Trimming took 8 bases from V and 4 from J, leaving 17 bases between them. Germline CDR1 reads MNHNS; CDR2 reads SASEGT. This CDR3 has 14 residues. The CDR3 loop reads CASPRQGGGETQYF. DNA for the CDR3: TGTGCCAGCCCTAGACAGGGAGGGGGAGAGACCCAGTACTTC.

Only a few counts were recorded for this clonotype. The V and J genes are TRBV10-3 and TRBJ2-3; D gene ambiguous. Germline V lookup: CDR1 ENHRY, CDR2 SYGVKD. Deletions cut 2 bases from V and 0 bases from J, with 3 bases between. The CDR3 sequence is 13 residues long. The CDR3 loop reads CAISETSTDTQYF. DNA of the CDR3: TGTGCCATCAGTGAGACCAGCACAGATACGCAGTATTTT.

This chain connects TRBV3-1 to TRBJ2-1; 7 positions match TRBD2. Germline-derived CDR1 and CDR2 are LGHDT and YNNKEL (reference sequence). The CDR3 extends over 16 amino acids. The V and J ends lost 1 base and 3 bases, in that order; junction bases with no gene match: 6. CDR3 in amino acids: CASSQVLGGGYNEQFF. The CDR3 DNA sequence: TGTGCCAGCAGCCAAGTTCTGGGCGGGGGCTACAATGAGCAGTTCTTC.

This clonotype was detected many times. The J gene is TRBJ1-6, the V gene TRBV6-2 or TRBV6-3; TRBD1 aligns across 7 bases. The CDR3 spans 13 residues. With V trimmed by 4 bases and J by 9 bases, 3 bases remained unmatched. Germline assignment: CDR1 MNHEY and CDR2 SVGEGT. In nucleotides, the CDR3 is TGTGCCAGCAGTTTCGCAGGGGGTTCACCCCTCCACTTT. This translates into CASSFAGGSPLHF.

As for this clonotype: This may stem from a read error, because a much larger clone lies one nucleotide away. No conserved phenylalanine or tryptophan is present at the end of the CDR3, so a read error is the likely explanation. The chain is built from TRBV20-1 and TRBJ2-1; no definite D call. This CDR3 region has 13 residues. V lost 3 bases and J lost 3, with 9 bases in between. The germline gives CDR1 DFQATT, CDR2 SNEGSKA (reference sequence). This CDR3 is CSASWRIYNEQFY. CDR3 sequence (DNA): TGCAGTGCTAGTTGGCGGATCTACAATGAGCAGTTCTAC.

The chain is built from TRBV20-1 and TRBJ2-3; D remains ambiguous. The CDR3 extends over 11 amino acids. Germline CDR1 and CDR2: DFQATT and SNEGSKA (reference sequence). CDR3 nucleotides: TGCACGGCCTCGCAGCCGGATACGCAGTATTTT. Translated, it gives CTASQPDTQYF.

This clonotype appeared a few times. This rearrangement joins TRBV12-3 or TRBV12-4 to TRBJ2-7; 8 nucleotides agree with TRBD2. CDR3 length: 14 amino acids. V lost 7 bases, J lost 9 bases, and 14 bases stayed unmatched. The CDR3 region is CASTFGAGEVAQYF. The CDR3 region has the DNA TGTGCCAGCACTTTCGGAGCGGGGGAGGTAGCGCAGTACTTC.

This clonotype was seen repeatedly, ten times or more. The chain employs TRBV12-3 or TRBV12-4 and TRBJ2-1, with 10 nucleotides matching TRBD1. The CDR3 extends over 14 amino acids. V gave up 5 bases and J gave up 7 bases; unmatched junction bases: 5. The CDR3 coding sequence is TGTGCCAGCAGTGTCCGGGACAGGGGAAATGAGCAGTTCTTC. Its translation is CASSVRDRGNEQFF.

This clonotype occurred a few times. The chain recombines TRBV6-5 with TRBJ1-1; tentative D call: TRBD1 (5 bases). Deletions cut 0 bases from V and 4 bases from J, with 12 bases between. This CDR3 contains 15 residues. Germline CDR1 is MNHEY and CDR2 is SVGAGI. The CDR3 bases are TGTGCCAGCAGTTACTCGACCCCAACAGGCACTGAAGCTTTCTTT. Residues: CASSYSTPTGTEAFF.

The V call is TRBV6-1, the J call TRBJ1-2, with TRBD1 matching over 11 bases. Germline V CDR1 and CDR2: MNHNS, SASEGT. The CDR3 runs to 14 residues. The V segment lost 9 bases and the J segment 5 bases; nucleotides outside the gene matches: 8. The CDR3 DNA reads TGTGCCAGTACCGAAGGGACAGGGGGATATGGCTACACCTTC. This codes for CASTEGTGGYGYTF.

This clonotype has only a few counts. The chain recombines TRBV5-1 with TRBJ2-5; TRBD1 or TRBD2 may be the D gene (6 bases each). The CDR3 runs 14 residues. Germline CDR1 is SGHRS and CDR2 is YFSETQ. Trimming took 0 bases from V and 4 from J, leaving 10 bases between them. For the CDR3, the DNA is TGCGCCAGCAGCTTGGCGGGGGCACGAGAGACCCAGTACTTC. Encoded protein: CASSLAGARETQYF.

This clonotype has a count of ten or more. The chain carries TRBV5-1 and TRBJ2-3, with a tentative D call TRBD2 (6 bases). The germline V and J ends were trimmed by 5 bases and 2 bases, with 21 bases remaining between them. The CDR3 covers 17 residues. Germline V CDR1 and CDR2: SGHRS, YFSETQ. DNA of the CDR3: TGCGCCAGCAGTATTCCATCCGGGACTGCGATCACAGATACGCAGTATTTT. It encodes CASSIPSGTAITDTQYF.

This CDR3 is CASSYSSGRDYEQYF. The CDR3 DNA reads as TGTGCCAGCAGTTACTCGAGCGGCAGGGACTACGAGCAGTACTTC. The chain combines TRBV6-5 with TRBJ2-7; either TRBD1 or TRBD2 may supply D (5 bases each). The V end lost 0 bases, the J end lost 3 bases, and 12 bases lay between the germline ends. CDR1 and CDR2 from the germline V gene are MNHEY and SVGAGI. There are 15 residues in the CDR3.

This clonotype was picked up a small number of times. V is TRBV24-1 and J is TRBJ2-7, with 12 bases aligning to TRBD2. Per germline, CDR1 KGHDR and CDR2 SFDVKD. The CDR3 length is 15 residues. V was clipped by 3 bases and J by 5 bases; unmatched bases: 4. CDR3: CATSDPSGGAHEQYF. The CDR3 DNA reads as TGTGCCACCAGTGATCCTAGCGGGGGGGCCCACGAGCAGTACTTC.

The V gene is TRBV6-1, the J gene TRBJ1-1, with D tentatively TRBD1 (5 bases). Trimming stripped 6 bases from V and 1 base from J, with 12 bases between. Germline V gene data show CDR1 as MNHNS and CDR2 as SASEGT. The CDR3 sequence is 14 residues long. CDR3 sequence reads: CASRRGNPNTEAFF. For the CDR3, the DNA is TGTGCCAGCAGGCGGGGCAACCCGAACACTGAAGCTTTCTTT.

CDR3 region: CASSTGLAGGNEQFF. The CDR3 region has the DNA TGTGCCAGCAGTACGGGACTAGCGGGTGGCAATGAGCAGTTCTTC. The J gene is TRBJ2-1, the V gene TRBV12-3 or TRBV12-4, with 12 nucleotides matching TRBD2. V was pared by 5 bases and J by 6 bases, with 5 bases of the junction left unmatched. The CDR3 is 15 residues long.

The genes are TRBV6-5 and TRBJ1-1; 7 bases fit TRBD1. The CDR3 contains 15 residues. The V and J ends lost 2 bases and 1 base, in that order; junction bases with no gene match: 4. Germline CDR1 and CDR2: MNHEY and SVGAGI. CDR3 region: CASSYGGQANTEAFF. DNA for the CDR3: TGTGCCAGCAGTTACGGTGGACAGGCGAACACTGAAGCTTTCTTT.